These 24 T cell receptor beta chains were all obtained from the same sample, sequenced in a study of cytomegalovirus exposure and HLA in healthy donors. Amplification used 60 Vbeta primers and 13 Jbeta primers. This table comes from immunoSEQ multiplex PCR, and its TCRdb copy is limited to in-frame clones, with some not included. The data show under 150,000 clones, approximately 85% seen once. The source material was PBMCs. These receptors originate from a woman under 40 in good health and CMV-seropositive.

This clone was detected a few times. The chain uses TRBV19 and TRBJ2-1, with 7 bases that match TRBD2. J gave up 12 bases and V 4 bases, and 9 bases lay outside the gene matches. The germline gives CDR1 LNHDA, CDR2 SQIVND (reference sequence). CDR3 length: 13 amino acids. DNA for the CDR3: TGTGCCAGTAGTAGGGGGGGACGTAGCGTGCAGTTCTTC. Protein product: CASSRGGRSVQFF.

The rearrangement links TRBV5-1 to TRBJ2-5, with a weak D call TRBD1 (6 bases). The J call may be incorrect, as the DNA end agrees better with TRBJ2-7. CDR3 size: 13 residues. In germline, CDR1 is SGHRS, CDR2 YFSETQ. The CDR3 spells CASSSRTAYEQYF. CDR3 sequence (DNA): TGCGCCAGCAGCTCCCGGACAGCCTACGAGCAGTACTTC.

V gene TRBV2 combines with J gene TRBJ2-7; TRBD1 agrees at 11 bases. V trimming: 4 bases; J trimming: 7 bases; junction bases outside the gene matches: 3. This CDR3 contains 13 residues. CDR1 and CDR2 (germline): SNHLY, FYNNEI. In nucleotides, the CDR3 is TGTGCCAGCAGTGTGGGACAGGGGGTAGAGCAGTACTTC. The encoded protein is CASSVGQGVEQYF.

The CDR3: CASSLQGGGTEAFF. The CDR3 nucleotides read TGTGCCAGCAGTTTACAGGGGGGAGGTACTGAAGCTTTCTTT. The chain links TRBV6-4 to TRBJ1-1; 8 bases fit TRBD1. This CDR3 contains 14 residues. Germline assignment: CDR1 MRHNA and CDR2 SNTAGT. The ends lost 5 bases at V and 5 bases at J; junction bases unmatched: 7.

The chain is built from TRBV5-1 and TRBJ1-5, with 8 nucleotides matching TRBD1. CDR1 is SGHRS, CDR2 YFSETQ, per germline. This CDR3 has 15 residues. The junction had 5 bases not matched to a gene; V was cut back by 1 base and J by 5 bases. The CDR3 spells CASSLRTGRDQPQHF. For the CDR3, the DNA is TGCGCCAGCAGCTTGAGGACAGGGAGGGATCAGCCCCAGCATTTT. The entire variable domain, with the rest obtained from reference TRBV5-1 and TRBJ1-5, is as follows: KAGVTQTPRYLIKTRGQQVTLSCSPISGHRSVSWYQQTPGQGLQFLFEYFSETQRNKGNFPGRFSGRQFSNSRSEMNVSTLELGDSALYLCASSLRTGRDQPQHFGDGTRLSIL.

The chain links TRBV6-6 to TRBJ1-2; tentatively, D is TRBD1 (6 bases). The CDR3 is 16 residues long. Germline-derived CDR1 and CDR2 are MNHNY and SVGAGI (reference sequence). V was trimmed by 6 bases and J by 1 base, leaving 18 bases between them. The CDR3 DNA follows: TGTGCCAGCAGCTCTACCATACAGGGATTTAACTATGGCTACACCTTC. Protein: CASSSTIQGFNYGYTF.

This rearrangement joins TRBV11-2 to TRBJ2-3, with a possible D match to TRBD2 (6 bases). This CDR3 is built from 16 residues. The V end was cut by 1 base, the J end by 3 bases, with 14 bases between. Germline loops: CDR1 SGHAT, CDR2 FQNNGV. The CDR3: CASSLASLASTDTQYF. The CDR3 bases are TGTGCCAGCAGCTTAGCCAGCCTAGCGTCGACAGATACGCAGTATTTT.

The J gene is TRBJ1-5, the V gene TRBV28, with 7 bases lining up with TRBD1. This CDR3 spans 15 amino acids. Looked up from germline, CDR1 is MDHEN and CDR2 is SYDVKM. V lost 6 bases, J lost 5 bases, and 10 bases stayed unmatched. For the CDR3, the DNA is TGTGCCAGCAGCTCCTCCCTTACAGGGGATCAGCCCCAGCATTTT. Translating it yields CASSSSLTGDQPQHF.

The chain uses TRBV6-4 and TRBJ1-1, with 8 nucleotides matching TRBD1. Germline V lookup: CDR1 MRHNA, CDR2 SNTAGT. This CDR3 comprises 14 residues. V shed 5 bases, J shed 5 bases, and the junction held 7 bases outside the gene matches. CDR3 sequence reads: CASSFTGGSTEAFF. The CDR3 bases are TGTGCCAGCAGTTTCACAGGGGGTTCGACTGAAGCTTTCTTT.

The chain uses TRBV5-4 and TRBJ2-3; D gene uncertain. The germline CDR1 and CDR2 sequences are SGHNT and YYREEE (reference sequence). The CDR3 covers 11 residues. The germline V and J ends were trimmed by 1 base and 6 bases, with 3 bases remaining between them. CDR3 loop: CASSLSDTQYF. Here the CDR3 DNA reads TGTGCCAGCAGCTTGAGCGATACGCAGTATTTT.

About this clone: The DNA is left out, because the CDR3 cannot be placed on it with certainty; the CDR3 is given as TCRdb lists it. This chain links TRBV28 with TRBJ1-5; TRBD1 was called by the table and not checked on the DNA. The CDR3 has 16 residues if both end residues are counted. Germline V gives CDR1 MDHEN, CDR2 SYDVKM. The CDR3 here is CASILGTGGFNQPQHF.

The J gene is TRBJ2-2, the V gene TRBV7-6; 7 bases map to TRBD2. The J segment lost 4 bases and the V segment lost 5 bases, leaving 10 bases of the junction unmatched. Looked up from germline, CDR1 is SGHVS and CDR2 is FNYEAQ. CDR3 size: 16 residues. As DNA, the CDR3 is TGTGCCAGCAGCCCCATCCAGCGGGACGCCACCGGGGAGCTGTTTTTT. It encodes CASSPIQRDATGELFF.

The CDR3 sequence: CSAILVDSESYEQYF. The CDR3 coding sequence is TGCAGCGCCATTTTAGTGGACAGCGAGTCCTACGAGCAGTACTTC. The V call is TRBV29-1, the J call TRBJ2-7, with D perhaps matching TRBD1 (6 bases). This CDR3 contains 15 residues. The V end lost 7 bases, the J end lost 1 base, and 20 bases lay between the germline ends. From germline, CDR1 is SQVTM and CDR2 ANQGSEA.

Details on this clone: Because the CDR3's place on the DNA is in doubt, the DNA is left out and the CDR3 is given as listed by TCRdb. This chain connects TRBV2 to TRBJ2-3; TRBD2 is the table's D call, not checked against the DNA. The CDR3 totals 11 residues, both ends included. CDR1 SNHLY and CDR2 FYNNEI come from the germline V gene. CDR3 loop: CASSEVAEGIF.

V gene TRBV10-3 combines with J gene TRBJ2-1; 8 nucleotides align to TRBD2. This CDR3 is built from 16 residues. Germline CDR1 is ENHRY and CDR2 is SYGVKD. J was trimmed by 1 base and V by 0 bases; bases with no gene match: 2. The CDR3 DNA reads TGTGCCATCAGTGAGTCGGAGCGGGGGTCCTACAATGAGCAGTTCTTC. It specifies CAISESERGSYNEQFF.

The rearrangement links TRBV28 to TRBJ1-5; D not resolved. The germline CDR1 and CDR2 sequences are MDHEN and SYDVKM. CDR3 length equals 15 residues. Trimming left V 3 bases short and J 6 bases short, with 15 bases between. The chain's CDR3 is CASSFPSRGGQPQHF. The CDR3 region has the DNA TGTGCCAGCAGTTTTCCCTCCCGCGGTGGTCAGCCCCAGCATTTT.

The chain has TRBV10-3 and TRBJ1-5; no clear D. Germline-derived CDR1 and CDR2 are ENHRY and SYGVKD. The germline V and J ends were trimmed by 0 bases and 8 bases, with 14 bases remaining between them. The length of the CDR3 is 15 residues. CDR3 sequence reads: CAISESTSTGEPQHF. The CDR3 DNA reads as TGTGCCATCAGTGAGTCGACGTCGACCGGGGAGCCCCAGCATTTT.

This clone has only a few counts. The chain couples TRBV7-3 to TRBJ2-1; D is possibly TRBD1 (6 bases). Germline CDR1 SGHTA, CDR2 FQGTGA. The CDR3 runs to 14 residues. V lost 4 bases and J lost 9, with 16 bases in between. As DNA, the CDR3 is TGTGCCAGCAGCTCTTCAGGGGTAGTTGGTGAGCAGTTCTTC. It yields the protein CASSSSGVVGEQFF. Filled out from reference TRBV7-3 and TRBJ2-1, the complete variable domain reads GAGVSQTPSNKVTEKGKYVELRCDPISGHTALYWYRQSLGQGPEFLIYFQGTGAADDSGLPNDRFFAVRPEGSVSTLKIQRTERGDSAVYLCASSSSGVVGEQFFGPGTRLTVL.

The table lists this clone with a count of one. The chain combines TRBV30 with TRBJ1-3; D gene ambiguous. In germline, CDR1 is GTSNPN, CDR2 SVGIG (reference sequence). Trimming shortened V by 5 bases and J by 0 bases, and 8 bases separated the two germline ends. The CDR3 is 13 amino acids. CDR3 DNA sequence: TGTGCCTGGGAGGTCCTCTCTGGAAACACCATATATTTT. This gives the protein CAWEVLSGNTIYF.

V is TRBV2 and J is TRBJ2-1; TRBD1 is a possible D gene (5 bases). With 1 base removed from V and 8 bases from J, the gap between germline ends came to 9 bases. The CDR3 has 13 amino acids. Germline CDR1 is SNHLY and CDR2 is FYNNEI. The CDR3 sequence is CASSEGAGYEQFF. In nucleotides, the CDR3 is TGTGCCAGCAGTGAAGGGGCAGGGTATGAGCAGTTCTTC.

This clone showed up just once. The CDR3 DNA reads TGCGCCAGCAGCTTGGGGGGGCAGAATTACGAGCAGTACTTC. Translating it yields CASSLGGQNYEQYF. The chain couples TRBV5-1 to TRBJ2-7, with D perhaps TRBD1 (6 bases). Per the germline V gene, CDR1 is SGHRS and CDR2 is YFSETQ. The CDR3 contains 14 residues. Trimming shortened V by 0 bases and J by 4 bases, and 11 bases separated the two germline ends.

CDR3 sequence: CASSRTGPDTQYF. The DNA for the CDR3 is TGTGCCAGTAGTCGGACAGGGCCAGATACGCAGTATTTT. The chain is built from TRBV19 and TRBJ2-3; 8 bases map to TRBD1. CDR3 length: 13 residues. Germline CDR1 reads LNHDA; CDR2 reads SQIVND (reference sequence). J lost 4 bases, V lost 5 bases, and 2 bases had no gene match.

The chain joins TRBV5-8 to TRBJ2-3; 8 bases are shared with TRBD2. Germline lookup yields CDR1 SGHTS and CDR2 YDEGEE. The CDR3 length is 14 residues. J lost 3 bases, V lost 5 bases, and 5 bases had no gene match. The CDR3 DNA follows: TGTGCCAGCAGGCCCGGGACTAGAACAGATACGCAGTATTTT. It encodes CASRPGTRTDTQYF. The entire variable domain, with the rest obtained from reference TRBV5-8 and TRBJ2-3, is as follows: EAGVTQSPTHLIKTRGQQATLRCSPISGHTSVYWYQQALGLGLQFLLWYDEGEERNRGNFPPRFSGRQFPNYSSELNVNALELEDSALYLCASRPGTRTDTQYFGPGTRLTVL.

The chain carries TRBV7-9 and TRBJ1-2; D not certain. The CDR3 spans 16 residues. Germline lookup yields CDR1 SEHNR and CDR2 FQNEAQ (reference sequence). The V end lost 5 bases, the J end lost 2 bases, and 18 bases lay between the germline ends. CDR3 protein: CASSLPLGGANYGYTF. CDR3 DNA sequence: TGTGCCAGCAGCCTACCCCTAGGAGGAGCCAACTATGGCTACACCTTC.